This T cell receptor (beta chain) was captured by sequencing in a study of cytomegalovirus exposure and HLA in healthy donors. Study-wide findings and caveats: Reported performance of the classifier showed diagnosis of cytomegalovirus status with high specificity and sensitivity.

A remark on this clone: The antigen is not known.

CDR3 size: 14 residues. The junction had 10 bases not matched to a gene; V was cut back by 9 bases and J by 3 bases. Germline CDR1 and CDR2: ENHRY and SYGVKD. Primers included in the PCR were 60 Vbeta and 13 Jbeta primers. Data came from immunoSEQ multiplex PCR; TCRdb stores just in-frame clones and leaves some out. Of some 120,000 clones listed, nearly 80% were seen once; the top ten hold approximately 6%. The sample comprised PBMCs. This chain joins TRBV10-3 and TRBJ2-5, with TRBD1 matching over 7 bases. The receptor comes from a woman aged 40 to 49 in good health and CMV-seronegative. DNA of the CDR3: TGTGCCATAAAATCGGGGACAGCAGAAGAGACCCAGTACTTC. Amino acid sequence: CAIKSGTAEETQYF.